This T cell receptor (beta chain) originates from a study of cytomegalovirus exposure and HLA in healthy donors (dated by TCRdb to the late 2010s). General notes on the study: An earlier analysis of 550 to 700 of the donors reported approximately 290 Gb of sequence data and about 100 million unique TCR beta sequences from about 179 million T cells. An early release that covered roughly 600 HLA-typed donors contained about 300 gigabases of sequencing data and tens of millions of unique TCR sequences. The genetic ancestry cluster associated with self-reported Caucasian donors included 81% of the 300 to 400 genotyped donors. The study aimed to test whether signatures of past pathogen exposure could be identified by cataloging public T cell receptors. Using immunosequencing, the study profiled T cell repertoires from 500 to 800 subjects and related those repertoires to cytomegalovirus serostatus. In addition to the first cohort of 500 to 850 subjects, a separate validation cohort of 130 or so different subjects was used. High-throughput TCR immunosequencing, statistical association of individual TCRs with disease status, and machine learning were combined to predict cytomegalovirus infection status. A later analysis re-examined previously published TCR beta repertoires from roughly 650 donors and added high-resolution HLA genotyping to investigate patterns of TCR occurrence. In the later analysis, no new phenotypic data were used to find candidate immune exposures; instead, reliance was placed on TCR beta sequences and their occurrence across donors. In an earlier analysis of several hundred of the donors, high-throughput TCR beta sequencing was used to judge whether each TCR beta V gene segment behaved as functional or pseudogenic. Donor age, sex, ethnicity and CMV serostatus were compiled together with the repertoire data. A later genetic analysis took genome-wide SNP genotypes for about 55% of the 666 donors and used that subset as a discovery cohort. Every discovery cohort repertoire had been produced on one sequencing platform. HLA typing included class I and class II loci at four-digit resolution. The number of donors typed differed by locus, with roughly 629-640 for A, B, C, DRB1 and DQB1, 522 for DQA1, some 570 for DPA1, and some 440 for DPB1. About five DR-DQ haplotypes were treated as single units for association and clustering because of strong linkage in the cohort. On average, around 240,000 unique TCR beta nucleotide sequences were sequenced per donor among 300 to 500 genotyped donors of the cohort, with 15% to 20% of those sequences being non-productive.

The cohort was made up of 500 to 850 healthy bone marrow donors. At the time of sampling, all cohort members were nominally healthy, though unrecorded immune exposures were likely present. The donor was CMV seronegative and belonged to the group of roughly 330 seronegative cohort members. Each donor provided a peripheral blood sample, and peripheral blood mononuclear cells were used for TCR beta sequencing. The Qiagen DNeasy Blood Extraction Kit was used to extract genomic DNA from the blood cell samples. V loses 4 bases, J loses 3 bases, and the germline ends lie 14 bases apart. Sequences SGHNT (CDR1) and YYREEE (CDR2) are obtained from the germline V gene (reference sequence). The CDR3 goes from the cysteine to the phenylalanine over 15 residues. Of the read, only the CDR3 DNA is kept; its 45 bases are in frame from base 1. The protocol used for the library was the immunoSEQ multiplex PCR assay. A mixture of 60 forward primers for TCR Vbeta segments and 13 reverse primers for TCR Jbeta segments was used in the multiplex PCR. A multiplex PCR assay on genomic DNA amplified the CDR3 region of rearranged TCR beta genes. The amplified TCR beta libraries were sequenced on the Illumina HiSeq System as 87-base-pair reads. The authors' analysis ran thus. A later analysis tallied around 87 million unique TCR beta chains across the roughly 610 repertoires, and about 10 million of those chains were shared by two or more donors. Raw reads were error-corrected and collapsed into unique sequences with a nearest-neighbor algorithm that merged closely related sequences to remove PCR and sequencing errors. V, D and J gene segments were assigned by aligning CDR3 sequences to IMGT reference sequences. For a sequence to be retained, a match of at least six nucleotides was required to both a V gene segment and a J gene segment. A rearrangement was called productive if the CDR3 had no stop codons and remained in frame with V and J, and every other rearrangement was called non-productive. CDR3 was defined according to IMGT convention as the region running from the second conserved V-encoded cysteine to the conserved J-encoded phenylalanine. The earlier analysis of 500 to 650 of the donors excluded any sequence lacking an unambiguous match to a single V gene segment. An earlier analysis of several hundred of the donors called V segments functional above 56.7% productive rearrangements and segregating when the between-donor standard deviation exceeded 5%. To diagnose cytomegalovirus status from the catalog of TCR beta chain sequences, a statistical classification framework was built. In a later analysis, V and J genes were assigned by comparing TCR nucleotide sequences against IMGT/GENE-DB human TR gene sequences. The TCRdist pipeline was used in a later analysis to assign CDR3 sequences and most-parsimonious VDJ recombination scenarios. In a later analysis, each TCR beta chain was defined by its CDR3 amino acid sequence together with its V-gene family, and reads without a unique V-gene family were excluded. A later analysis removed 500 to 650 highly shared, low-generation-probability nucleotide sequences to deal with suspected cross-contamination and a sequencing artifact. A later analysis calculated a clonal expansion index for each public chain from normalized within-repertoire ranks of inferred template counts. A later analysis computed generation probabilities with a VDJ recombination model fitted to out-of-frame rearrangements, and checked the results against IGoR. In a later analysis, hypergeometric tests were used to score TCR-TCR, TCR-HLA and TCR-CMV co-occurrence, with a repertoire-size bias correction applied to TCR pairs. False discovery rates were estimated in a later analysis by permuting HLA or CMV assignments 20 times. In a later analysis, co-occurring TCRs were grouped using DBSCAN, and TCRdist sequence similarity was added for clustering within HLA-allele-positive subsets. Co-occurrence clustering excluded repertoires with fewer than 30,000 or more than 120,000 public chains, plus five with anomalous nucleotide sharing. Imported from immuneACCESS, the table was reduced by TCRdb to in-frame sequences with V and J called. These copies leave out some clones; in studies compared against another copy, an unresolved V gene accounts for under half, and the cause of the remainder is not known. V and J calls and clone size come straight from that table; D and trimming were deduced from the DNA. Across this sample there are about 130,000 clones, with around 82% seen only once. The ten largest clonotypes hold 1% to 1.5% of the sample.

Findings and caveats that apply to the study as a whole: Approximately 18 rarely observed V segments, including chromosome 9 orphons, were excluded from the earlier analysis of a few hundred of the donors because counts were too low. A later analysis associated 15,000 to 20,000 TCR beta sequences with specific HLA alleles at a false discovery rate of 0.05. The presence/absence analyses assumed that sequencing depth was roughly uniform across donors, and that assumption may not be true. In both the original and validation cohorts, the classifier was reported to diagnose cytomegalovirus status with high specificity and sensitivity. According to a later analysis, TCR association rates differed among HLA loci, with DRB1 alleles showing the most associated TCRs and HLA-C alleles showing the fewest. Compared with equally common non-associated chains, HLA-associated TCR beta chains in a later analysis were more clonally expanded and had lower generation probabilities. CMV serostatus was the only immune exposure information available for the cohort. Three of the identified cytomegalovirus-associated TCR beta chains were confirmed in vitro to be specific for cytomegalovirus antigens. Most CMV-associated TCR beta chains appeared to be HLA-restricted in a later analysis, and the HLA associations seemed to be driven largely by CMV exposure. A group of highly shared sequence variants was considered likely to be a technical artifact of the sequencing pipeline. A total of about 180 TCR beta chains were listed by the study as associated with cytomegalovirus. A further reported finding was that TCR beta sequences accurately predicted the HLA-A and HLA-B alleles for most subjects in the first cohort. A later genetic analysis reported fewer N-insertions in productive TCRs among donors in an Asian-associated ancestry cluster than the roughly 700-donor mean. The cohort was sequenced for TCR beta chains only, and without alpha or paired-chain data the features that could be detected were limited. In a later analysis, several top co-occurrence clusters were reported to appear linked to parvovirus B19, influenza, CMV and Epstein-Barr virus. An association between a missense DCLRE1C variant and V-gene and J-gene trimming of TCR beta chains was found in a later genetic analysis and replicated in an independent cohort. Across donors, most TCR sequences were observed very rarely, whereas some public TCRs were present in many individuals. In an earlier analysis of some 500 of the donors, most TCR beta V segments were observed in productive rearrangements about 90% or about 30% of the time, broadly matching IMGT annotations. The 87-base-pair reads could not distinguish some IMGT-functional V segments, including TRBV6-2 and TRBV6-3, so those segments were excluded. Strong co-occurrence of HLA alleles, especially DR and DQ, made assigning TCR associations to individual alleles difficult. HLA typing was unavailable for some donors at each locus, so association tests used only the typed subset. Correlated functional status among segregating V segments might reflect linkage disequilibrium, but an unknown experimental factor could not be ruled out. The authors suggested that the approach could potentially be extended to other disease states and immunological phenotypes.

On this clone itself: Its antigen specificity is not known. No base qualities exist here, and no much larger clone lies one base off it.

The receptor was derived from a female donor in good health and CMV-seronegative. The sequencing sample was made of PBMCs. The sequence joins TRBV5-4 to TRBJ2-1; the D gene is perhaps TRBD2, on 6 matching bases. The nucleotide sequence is TGTGCCAGCAGCGCTCGGGGGAAGGGCTACAATGAGCAGTTCTTC. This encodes CASSARGKGYNEQFF.